This T cell receptor beta chain emerged from a study of CD8 T cells in Susac syndrome. CDR3 length: 16 residues. The J segment lost 4 bases and the V segment lost 0 bases, leaving 11 bases of the junction unmatched. From germline, CDR1 is DFQATT and CDR2 SNEGSKA (reference sequence). With random hexamers, reverse transcription was performed on about 0.5 to 1 ug of RNA. The immunoSEQ assay covered 54 Vbeta and 13 Jbeta segments for CDR3. TCRdb recomputed calls from the immunoSEQ multiplex PCR reads with MiXCR, one row per CDR3 protein. Found here are roughly 400,000 distinct CDR3 sequences, 85% to 90% of them singletons; the top ten hold approximately 0.12%.

The rearrangement links TRBV20-1 to TRBJ1-2, with 7 bases that match TRBD1. This clonotype was sampled from a human donor with multiple sclerosis. The specimen was CD8+ T cells from PBMCs. CDR3 sequence (DNA): TGCAGTGCTAGAGATGATCAGGGAACAGGGGTCTATGGCTACACCTTC. Translated, it gives CSARDDQGTGVYGYTF.